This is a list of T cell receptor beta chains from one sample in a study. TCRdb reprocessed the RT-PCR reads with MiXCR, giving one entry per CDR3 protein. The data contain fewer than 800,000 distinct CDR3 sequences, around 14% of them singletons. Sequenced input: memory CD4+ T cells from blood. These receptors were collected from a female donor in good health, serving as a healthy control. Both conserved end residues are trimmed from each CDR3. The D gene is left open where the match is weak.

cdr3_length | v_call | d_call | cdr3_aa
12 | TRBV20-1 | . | SARDVTGANVLT
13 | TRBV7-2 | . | ASSGARAEAYGYT
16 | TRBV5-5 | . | ASSRTASGAGGNQPQH
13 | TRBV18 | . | ASSPPTGVSGEQY
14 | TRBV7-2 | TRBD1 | ASSALQGAGGNTIY
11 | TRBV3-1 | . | ASSQWIGSPLH
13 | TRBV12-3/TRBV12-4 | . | ASTSRTREGNEQY
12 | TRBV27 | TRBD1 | ASRGDRGYTEAF
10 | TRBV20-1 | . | SADPREGEAF
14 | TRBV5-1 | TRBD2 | ASSLANSGGYNEQF
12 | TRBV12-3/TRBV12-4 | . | ASSSGVHNSPLH
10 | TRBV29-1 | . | SVRERTDTQY
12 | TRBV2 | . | ASSEWGGGETQY
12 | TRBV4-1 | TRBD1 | ASSQGTVEYGYT
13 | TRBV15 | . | ATSRGGDGDQPQH
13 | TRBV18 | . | ASSPPGHTNTEAF
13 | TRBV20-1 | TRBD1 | SAPRTGRSYNEQF
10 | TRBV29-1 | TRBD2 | SVGLAQETQY
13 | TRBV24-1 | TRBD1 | ATSDWTGQFYGYT
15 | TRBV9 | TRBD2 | ASSVGPAGGPGETQY
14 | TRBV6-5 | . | ASSYSPDGRNYGYT
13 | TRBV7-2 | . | ASSLAGAINQPQH
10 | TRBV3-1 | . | ASSQDDTEAF
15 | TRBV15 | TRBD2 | ATSRARTSGRSYEQY
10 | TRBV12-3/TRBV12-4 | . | ASSLGSLGYT
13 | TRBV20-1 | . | SAREATGGNEKLF
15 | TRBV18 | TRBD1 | ASSPFPPGQGTTEQY
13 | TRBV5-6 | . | ASSFGKLAEDEQF
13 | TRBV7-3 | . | ASSRWRTSTDTQY
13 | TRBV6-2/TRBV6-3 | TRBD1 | ASSYVQGAGETQY
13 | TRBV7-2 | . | ASSQQERPNYGYT
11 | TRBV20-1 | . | SAHIGAGNEQF